The clone carrying this T cell receptor beta chain was found a few times. Its antigen is currently unknown. The data stem from a study of blood T cells in healthy people across ages. Study summary: Template switching captured about one barcoded beta molecule per two T cells.

A second PCR, run for about 7 to 11 cycles, used a sample-barcoded 5' primer plus a J-beta primer mix. TCRdb recomputed calls from the 5' RACE reads with MiXCR, one row per CDR3 protein. Of around 2 million distinct CDR3 sequences in the sample, around 42% were seen once. The CDR3 length is 15 residues. V lost 3 bases to trimming and J lost 6 bases, with 15 bases between them. CDR1 and CDR2 (germline): SEHNR, FQNEAQ (reference sequence). Study-wide points: Age showed a roughly linear inverse relationship with TCR beta diversity per million T cells. Naive and antigen-experienced cells were not separated, limiting conclusive comparison. Whereas aged donors had fewer naive CD4+ cells, long-lived donors had more of them and higher diversity.

Sequencing was done on a sample of blood. This chain links TRBV7-9 with TRBJ2-4; D remains ambiguous. This TCR came from a human donor in good health. In DNA, the CDR3 is TGTGCCAGCAGCTTGCGGCAGTACGATGGAAACATTCAGTACTTC. Translated, it gives CASSLRQYDGNIQYF.